This T cell receptor (beta chain) was found in a study of human T cells and chemical hapten exposure. Study at large: Among samples, TCR yields varied mainly because of small differences in pooled library volume.

The CDR3 totals 16 residues. From germline, CDR1 is MNHNY and CDR2 SVGAGI (reference sequence). V trimming: 4 bases; J trimming: 5 bases; junction bases outside the gene matches: 10. Per the original methods: TCR counts had a median of about 100,000 per sample and spanned 23,224 to 690,600. TCRdb re-derived calls from the RACE reads in MiXCR, one entry per CDR3 protein. The V and J calls were determined by TCRdb, not by the authors. The sample contains around 45,000 distinct CDR3 sequences, 3.5% to 5% of which appear only once. The time point here: healthy volunteer bleed at 2 weeks. Unfractionated whole blood was the source of the extracted total RNA.

The TCR comes from a human donor in good health. Some clones in this sample may be carry-over from other donors' samples. The sequencing input was whole blood. The chain couples TRBV6-6 to TRBJ2-3, with 9 bases identical to TRBD2. The CDR3 here is CASSSIASGRLDTQYF. The CDR3 DNA reads as TGTGCCAGCAGTTCGATCGCCAGCGGGAGGCTAGATACGCAGTATTTT.